This is a list of T cell receptor beta chains from one sample in a study of blood T cell repertoires in COVID-19. Assay used: immunoSEQ multiplex PCR; TCRdb lists only in-frame clones, some missing. The table has around 250,000 clones, about 89% seen once. The sample taken for sequencing was PBMCs or T cells enriched from blood (not recorded which). These receptors all come from a woman between 25 and 40 years old who had recovered from COVID-19. The CDR3 runs from the conserved cysteine through the conserved F or W. D genes are given only for firm matches. A row's size may be missing; if present it is once, few, many or a size class.

TRBV4-3	.	TRBD2	TRBJ2-1	16	TGCGCCAGCAGTAGGGCTAGCGGGAGGGGGGACAATGAGCAGTTCTTC	CASSRASGRGDNEQFF
TRBV3-1/TRBV3-2	.	TRBD1	TRBJ1-1	16	TGTGCCAGCAGCCAAATACGGAGGGGGCTCGGTATTGAAGCTTTCTTT	CASSQIRRGLGIEAFF
TRBV28	.	.	TRBJ1-2	14	TGTGCCAGCAGAGAACCGGGGAGGGTGAGGGGCTACACCTTC	CASREPGRVRGYTF
TRBV7-3	.	.	TRBJ2-2	13	TGTGCCAGCAGCCAGACAGTCACCGGGGAGCTGTTTTTT	CASSQTVTGELFF
TRBV5-8	.	.	TRBJ1-1	15	TGTGCCAGCAGCTTGAGCGGGGAATGGGACACTGAAGCTTTCTTT	CASSLSGEWDTEAFF
TRBV28	.	TRBD2	TRBJ2-3	18	TGTGCCAGCAGTTTTCCCACGACTAGCGGGAAAGGGGCAGATACGCAGTATTTT	CASSFPTTSGKGADTQYF
TRBV9	.	TRBD2	TRBJ2-1	18	TGTGCCAGCAGCGTAGAGCCAGCGGGAGGCGTAGGCCCCAATGAGCAGTTCTTC	CASSVEPAGGVGPNEQFF
TRBV2	.	TRBD2	TRBJ2-1	17	TGTGCCAGCAGTGACCCGCGGACTAGCGGGAAGCACAATGAGCAGTTCTTC	CASSDPRTSGKHNEQFF
TRBV6-5	.	.	TRBJ2-1	15	TGTGCCAGCAGTTACAACTCTGGCTCCTACAATGAGCAGTTCTTC	CASSYNSGSYNEQFF
TRBV4-1	.	.	TRBJ1-2	14	TGCGCCAGCGGACCCAGGGTGTCACCCTATGGCTACACCTTC	CASGPRVSPYGYTF
TRBV7-2	few	.	TRBJ1-1	13	TGTGCCAGCAGCTTCACAGGGAACCCAGAAGCTTTCTTT	CASSFTGNPEAFF
TRBV5-1	.	.	TRBJ1-5	14	TGCGCCAGCAGAGAGGGGCGGGAGGATCAGCCCCAGCATTTT	CASREGREDQPQHF
TRBV29-1	few	TRBD1	TRBJ2-2	13	TGCAGCGTCGGACAGGGCAACACCGGGGAGCTGTTTTTT	CSVGQGNTGELFF
TRBV28	.	TRBD1	TRBJ2-7	15	TGTGCCAGCAGTCGGACAGGGCTCTTCTCCTACGAGCAGTACTTC	CASSRTGLFSYEQYF
TRBV7-9	.	.	TRBJ2-1	15	TGTGCCAGCAGCTTGGTTGGGGGGATCTACAATGAGCAGTTCTTC	CASSLVGGIYNEQFF
TRBV10-3	once	.	TRBJ2-5	14	TGTGCCATCAGTGAGGTCGTGACTAGTTTGACCCAGTACTTC	CAISEVVTSLTQYF
TRBV6-5	many	TRBD1	TRBJ1-2	16	TGTGCCAGCAGTTACTGGTCCGGGACAGGGGGCAGTGGCTACACCTTC	CASSYWSGTGGSGYTF
TRBV7-6	.	TRBD1	TRBJ2-7	15	TGTGCCAGCAGCTTCTCCGGGACAGTCTCCTACGAGCAGTACTTC	CASSFSGTVSYEQYF
TRBV18	.	TRBD1	TRBJ1-1	15	TGTGCCAGCTCACCACGGACAGGGGCGAACACTGAAGCTTTCTTT	CASSPRTGANTEAFF
TRBV27	.	TRBD1	TRBJ1-2	16	TGTGCCAGCAGTTTATCACCTGGACAGGGGATAAGTGGCTACACCTTC	CASSLSPGQGISGYTF
TRBV4-1	.	.	TRBJ1-1	15	TGCGCCAGCAGCCGGAGACCACAGGAGAACACTGAAGCTTTCTTT	CASSRRPQENTEAFF
TRBV7-2	.	.	TRBJ2-1	18	TGTGCCAGCAGCTTACTAAATCCGAGACAGAGCTCCTACAATGAGCAGTTCTTC	CASSLLNPRQSSYNEQFF
TRBV7-2	.	.	TRBJ2-1	16	TGTGCCAGCAGCCCCCGGGCAGGACGGCTGGGCGGGGAGCAGTTCTTC	CASSPRAGRLGGEQFF
TRBV6-5	.	TRBD1	TRBJ1-1	15	TGTGCCAGCAGACCCGGGGACAGGGGAAGGACTGAAGCTTTCTTT	CASRPGDRGRTEAFF
TRBV6-2/TRBV6-3	.	TRBD2	TRBJ2-3	16	TGTGCCAGCAGTACCCTAGCGGGAGTTACCCCAGATACGCAGTATTTT	CASSTLAGVTPDTQYF
TRBV18	.	.	TRBJ2-7	18	TGTGCCAGCTCAACCAGACAACTCAGGTTTAAAAGCTCCTACGAGCAGTACTTC	CASSTRQLRFKSSYEQYF
TRBV14	.	TRBD1	TRBJ2-3	17	TGTGCCAGCAGCCAACCCTTCGGGGACAGGGCCACAGATACGCAGTATTTT	CASSQPFGDRATDTQYF
TRBV6-5	.	.	TRBJ2-7	12	TGTGCCAGCAGTTTTCAGGCCTACGAGCAGTACTTC	CASSFQAYEQYF
TRBV24-1	.	TRBD1	TRBJ2-1	15	TGTGCCACCAGCGGGACAGGGGGCTCCTACAATGAGCAGTTCTTC	CATSGTGGSYNEQFF
TRBV6-5	many	TRBD1	TRBJ2-3	15	TGTGCCAGCACCTCCGGGACAGGGGTTATAGATACGCAGTATTTT	CASTSGTGVIDTQYF
TRBV7-3	once	TRBD2	TRBJ2-3	16	TGTGCCAGCAGCTTCAAGCGGGAGGGCTACACAGATACGCAGTATTTT	CASSFKREGYTDTQYF
TRBV13	.	TRBD2	TRBJ2-1	15	TGTGCCAGCAGCTTAGGTGGTAGCGGGAACAATGAGCAGTTCTTC	CASSLGGSGNNEQFF
TRBV3-1/TRBV3-2	.	TRBD2	TRBJ2-1	14	TGTGCCAGCAGCCACCCCGGGACGGGGGGTGAGCAGTTCTTC	CASSHPGTGGEQFF
TRBV15	.	TRBD2	TRBJ2-3	14	TGTGCCACCAGCACGACTAGCCCCACAGATACGCAGTATTTT	CATSTTSPTDTQYF
TRBV27	.	.	TRBJ2-1	15	TGTGCCAGCAGCTCCGGAGGGTACATCATCAATGAGCAGTTCTTC	CASSSGGYIINEQFF
TRBV7-9	few	.	TRBJ1-4	14	TGTGCCAGCAACTACAGGGATGAGGGTGAAAAACTGTTTTTT	CASNYRDEGEKLFF
TRBV13	.	TRBD2	TRBJ2-5	16	TGTGCCAGCAGCTCTGGACTAGCGGGAGTGGGAGAGACCCAGTACTTC	CASSSGLAGVGETQYF
TRBV30	few	TRBD2	TRBJ2-1	14	TGTGCCCGGCGGGAGGCGGGCAGGGGCAATGAGCAGTTCTTC	CARREAGRGNEQFF
TRBV28	.	TRBD1	TRBJ2-1	16	TGTGCCAGCAGTCCGACGACAGGGGGTTATTACAATGAGCAGTTCTTC	CASSPTTGGYYNEQFF
TRBV11-2	.	TRBD2	TRBJ2-3	16	TGTGCCAGCAGCTTAGTTCGCGGGAGGGCCGGAGATACGCAGTATTTT	CASSLVRGRAGDTQYF
TRBV19	.	TRBD1	TRBJ1-1	13	TGTGCCATCGCGGACAGGGCGGGTACTGAAGCTTTCTTT	CAIADRAGTEAFF
TRBV29-1	.	TRBD1	TRBJ1-1	12	TGCAGCGTGTGGACAGGGGACACTGAAGCTTTCTTT	CSVWTGDTEAFF
TRBV11-2	.	.	TRBJ2-5	14	TGTGCCAGCAGCTCAAGGAGTCAGGGGGAGACCCAGTACTTC	CASSSRSQGETQYF
TRBV9	.	TRBD1	TRBJ2-2	15	TGTGCCAGCAGCGTTACTCAGGGGGCGCCCGGGGAGCTGTTTTTT	CASSVTQGAPGELFF
TRBV28	.	TRBD1	TRBJ1-2	13	TGTGCCAGCAGCACGGACAGGGGTTATGGCTACACCTTC	CASSTDRGYGYTF
TRBV28	.	.	TRBJ2-3	13	TGTGCCAGCAGTTTAGGGGGCCGATTACCGCAGTATTTT	CASSLGGRLPQYF
TRBV7-2	.	.	TRBJ2-1	12	TGTGCCAGCGGTCATAGTCTCCATGAGCAGTTCTTC	CASGHSLHEQFF
TRBV7-8	.	TRBD1	TRBJ1-6	15	TGTGCCAGCAGCTCATACTCGGACAGGGAGTCACCCCTCCACTTT	CASSSYSDRESPLHF
TRBV28	.	.	TRBJ1-1	12	TGTGCCAGCAGTCCCCAGACAGTTGAAGCTTTCTTT	CASSPQTVEAFF
TRBV9	.	TRBD2	TRBJ2-1	14	TGTGCCAGCGGTACTAGCGGGAGGGATAATGAGCAGTTCTTC	CASGTSGRDNEQFF
TRBV12-5	.	TRBD2	TRBJ2-1	17	TGTGCTAGTGGCACCCCGTCCGGGACTAGCGGGAGAGAGGAGCAGTTCTTC	CASGTPSGTSGREEQFF
TRBV5-1	.	.	TRBJ1-3	16	TGCGCCAGCAGCTTACTAGGGCAAACCTCTGGAAACACCATATATTTT	CASSLLGQTSGNTIYF
TRBV30	.	.	TRBJ2-7	12	TGTGCCTGGAGTGTATCCGTCTACGAGCAGTACTTC	CAWSVSVYEQYF
TRBV19	.	TRBD2	TRBJ2-7	16	TGTGCCAGTAGTACGACCGGGACTAGCGGGATGTTCGAGCAGTACTTC	CASSTTGTSGMFEQYF
TRBV4-1	.	.	TRBJ2-7	17	TGCGCCAGCAGCCAAGATCTCGGAGCGTCGAGCTCCTACGAGCAGTACTTC	CASSQDLGASSSYEQYF
TRBV7-2	.	TRBD2	TRBJ2-7	15	TGTGCCAGCAGCTTAATAGCGGGAGGACCCTACGAGCAGTACTTC	CASSLIAGGPYEQYF
TRBV5-1	.	TRBD2	TRBJ2-1	14	TGCGCCAGCGGACGCCTAGCGGGAGACTATGAGCAGTTCTTC	CASGRLAGDYEQFF
TRBV20-1	.	.	TRBJ1-2	11	TGCAGTGCTAGAGCGGGTGATGGCTACACCTTC	CSARAGDGYTF
TRBV2	once	.	TRBJ1-2	11	TGTGCCAGCAGGCAGGGAGGTGGCTACACCTTC	CASRQGGGYTF
TRBV3-1/TRBV3-2	.	.	TRBJ1-6	12	TGTGCCAGCACCCGCACGGGTTCACCCCTCCACTTT	CASTRTGSPLHF